Listed here is a single T cell receptor (beta chain). Its antigen is currently not known. Nothing much larger sits one base from this clone, and base qualities are not available. The sample comes from a study of T cell responses to AZD1222 COVID-19 vaccine (dated by TCRdb to the early 2020s). Describing the broader study: AZD1222 recipients whose second dose came at about 4 weeks and those whose second dose came at about 12 weeks were combined into one group, since spike-specific TCR depth and breadth did not differ between the two schedules. A total of 230 to 250 trial participants underwent TCR sequencing, of whom roughly 210 had received two doses of AZD1222 and about 25 had received two doses of the MenACWY control vaccine. Trial participants were enrolled into age subgroups of 18-55, 56-69 and 70-plus years, which contained roughly 150, 30 and 60 TCR-sequenced participants, respectively.

The CDR3 regions of human TCRbeta chains were analyzed by immunosequencing. In the authors' own workflow: Repertoire TCRs were checked for matches against a reference library of SARS-CoV-2-specific TCRs that had been generated using the MIRA antigen-specificity platform. Breadth was defined as the fraction of unique TCRs that were SARS-CoV-2-associated, and depth was defined as the fraction of total T cells that were SARS-CoV-2-associated. Using the MIRA data, each spike-specific TCR was mapped to the spike region that the TCR reacts to and placed in a CD4 or CD8 class. Log10-transformed breadth and depth values were compared by one-way ANOVA with Sidak's multiple comparisons tests. This immuneACCESS table, as held by TCRdb, lists in-frame sequences with V and J called but not all clones. Of the missing ones, under half trace to an unresolved V gene in checked studies; the others have no known cause. Clone size and V and J calls were adopted from that table, with D and trimming inferred from the DNA. For this sample there are approximately 110,000 clones; approximately 90% appear just once. The ten biggest clones cover roughly 15% of the sample.

General conclusions and limits of the study: Spike-specific TCR breadth and depth rose significantly after two AZD1222 doses compared with day 0 and with MenACWY recipients. In the small 56-69-year group, the increase in depth fell short of significance, most likely because of low power. Conclusions about previously exposed vaccinees are limited, since just six AZD1222 recipients were seropositive for SARS-CoV-2 at baseline. Because no samples from the day 14 peak response were available, repertoires could be characterized only after the peak T cell response. Participants were mostly white British, with more females than males. The authors suggested clonal diversity may have been underestimated. Epitopes outside the regions mutated in the B.1.351 and B.1.1.7 variants were reportedly recognized by nearly half of the unique spike-specific TCRs. The vaccine-associated CD4 TCRs covered the entire spike protein, and the dominant responses fell in regions 160-218 and 743-854.

Interpreted using the paper, the time point label stands for: baseline before first vaccination. Vaccinee samples were obtained from the UK trials COV001 and COV002, which included a single-blind randomized controlled phase 2/3 trial of AZD1222 (ChAdOx1 nCoV-19) in healthy adults. For TCRbeta chain sequencing, PBMC samples from trial participants were taken at day 0 and at day 28 after the second dose. There are 15 amino acids in the CDR3, from cysteine to phenylalanine inclusive. The sequence is cut down to CDR3 DNA, 45 bases in frame from base 1. Here V drops 5 bases and J drops 4 bases, and the junction holds 6 bases not matched to any gene. The germline V gene (reference sequence) specifies LNHDA as CDR1 and SQIVND as CDR2.

The sequence was obtained from an adult in good health. Recombination connected TRBV19 to TRBJ1-5; TRBD1 agrees with 9 junctional bases. The specimen comprised peripheral blood, sampled on day 0 of AZD1222 vaccination. This receptor carries the CDR3 CASSYGQGRNQPQHF. The nucleotides read TGTGCCAGTAGTTACGGACAGGGGAGAAATCAGCCCCAGCATTTT.